These 27 T cell receptor beta chains originate from one sample sequenced in a study of blood T cell repertoires in COVID-19. The data were produced by immunoSEQ multiplex PCR, yet TCRdb's version contains in-frame clones alone and is incomplete. The table has 150,000 to 200,000 clones, around nine tenths seen once; the top ten hold 3% to 4%. The sample consisted of peripheral blood. Receptors originate from a man aged 18 to 29 with active or convalescent COVID-19.

The rearrangement joins TRBV5-1 to TRBJ1-1; D is perhaps TRBD1 (5 bases). The germline V gene has CDR1 SGHRS and CDR2 YFSETQ. Deletions cut 3 bases from V and 5 bases from J, with 11 bases between. The CDR3 is 13 amino acids. The CDR3 sequence: CASSSQGGTEAFF. DNA of the CDR3: TGCGCCAGCAGCTCGCAGGGAGGGACTGAAGCTTTCTTT.

The rearrangement links TRBV20-1 to TRBJ2-3; TRBD2 aligns across 7 bases. The germline V gene encodes CDR1 DFQATT and CDR2 SNEGSKA (reference sequence). V dropped 3 bases and J dropped 0; count of bases not matched to a gene: 3. The CDR3 consists of 14 residues. CDR3 residues: CSASLAVSTDTQYF. CDR3 nucleotides: TGCAGTGCTAGTCTAGCGGTTAGCACAGATACGCAGTATTTT.

This chain joins TRBV10-2 and TRBJ2-1; weak D call: TRBD1 (8 bases). The ends were cut back, 6 bases at V and 4 bases at J, with 19 bases in the middle. Germline lookup yields CDR1 WSHSY and CDR2 SAAADI. The CDR3 has 16 amino acids. Here the CDR3 reads CASRRGDRGLYNEQFF. For the CDR3, the DNA is TGCGCCAGCAGGAGGGGAGACAGGGGACTATACAATGAGCAGTTCTTC.

This rearrangement joins TRBV5-5 to TRBJ1-2; 7 nucleotides line up with TRBD1. Germline V CDR1 and CDR2: SGHKS, YYEKEE (reference sequence). CDR3 length: 13 amino acids. The trim removed 4 bases at V and 4 bases at J, leaving 4 bases unmatched. The CDR3 coding sequence is TGTGCCAGCAGCACAGGGACAGTCTATGGCTACACCTTC. Amino acid sequence: CASSTGTVYGYTF.

This clone was observed once. The CDR3 sequence is CASSLATQEGEQFF. For the CDR3, the DNA is TGCGCCAGCAGCTTGGCTACCCAGGAGGGGGAGCAGTTCTTC. The V call is TRBV5-1, the J call TRBJ2-1; weak D call: TRBD2 (6 bases). The CDR3 is 14 amino acids. Trimming left V 0 bases short and J 10 bases short, with 14 bases between. CDR1 is SGHRS and CDR2 is YFSETQ in the germline V gene.

The gene calls are TRBV5-1 and TRBJ2-1; 12 bases line up with TRBD2. From germline, CDR1 is SGHRS and CDR2 YFSETQ. This CDR3 has 15 amino acids. The ends lost 5 bases at V and 8 bases at J; junction bases unmatched: 8. CDR3 coding DNA: TGCGCCAGCAGTTCCGGACTAGCGGGGTACGATGAGCAGTTCTTC. It yields the protein CASSSGLAGYDEQFF.

The rearrangement links TRBV19 to TRBJ2-2, with 9 bases lining up with TRBD2. Unmatched junction bases numbered 3, after V lost 3 bases and J lost 1 base. Germline V gives CDR1 LNHDA, CDR2 SQIVND (reference sequence). The CDR3 has 16 residues. CDR3 in amino acids: CASSMGTSRNTGELFF. In nucleotides, the CDR3 is TGTGCCAGTAGTATGGGGACTAGCCGGAACACCGGGGAGCTGTTTTTT.

This clone was picked up a small number of times. The V and J genes are TRBV7-9 and TRBJ1-2, with D unresolved. In germline, CDR1 is SEHNR, CDR2 FQNEAQ (reference sequence). The V end was cut by 4 bases, the J end by 7 bases, with 13 bases between. This CDR3 is built from 13 residues. The CDR3 bases are TGTGCCAGCAGCTCTCAAGAGGGTGCTGGCTACACCTTC. It encodes CASSSQEGAGYTF.

The rearrangement uses TRBV13 and TRBJ2-2, with 7 bases fitting TRBD2. Per the germline V gene, CDR1 is PRHDT and CDR2 is FYEKMQ (reference sequence). J lost 7 bases, V lost 0 bases, and 8 bases had no gene match. The CDR3 has 16 residues. Here the CDR3 DNA reads TGTGCCAGCAGCTTAGGCACGGGAGGAATCGTCGGGGAGCTGTTTTTT. Protein product: CASSLGTGGIVGELFF.

V usage is TRBV3-1 (or the pseudogene TRBV3-2) and J usage is TRBJ2-3; 13 nucleotides line up with TRBD2. The germline gives CDR1 LGHDT, CDR2 YNNKEL (reference sequence). J was trimmed by 14 bases and V by 4 bases; bases with no gene match: 9. The length of the CDR3 is 14 residues. Here the CDR3 reads CASSPGTSGTPAYF. In DNA form, the CDR3 reads TGTGCCAGCAGCCCGGGGACTAGCGGGACCCCAGCGTATTTT.

This rearrangement joins TRBV30 to TRBJ1-5; the match to TRBD1 covers 9 bases. CDR1 is GTSNPN and CDR2 is SVGIG in the germline V gene (reference sequence). With V trimmed by 4 bases and J by 3 bases, 10 bases remained unmatched. The CDR3 is 16 amino acids. The chain's CDR3 is CAWTSPGQGYNQPQHF. The CDR3 DNA follows: TGTGCCTGGACTTCACCGGGACAGGGTTACAATCAGCCCCAGCATTTT.

The CDR3 sequence: CASSAVQRLDTQYF. The DNA for the CDR3 is TGTGCCAGCAGCGCTGTCCAGAGGTTAGATACGCAGTATTTT. The chain couples TRBV11-3 to TRBJ2-3; no reliable D call. Looked up from germline, CDR1 is SGHNT and CDR2 is YENEEA. V lost 5 bases to trimming and J lost 5 bases, with 14 bases between them. The length of the CDR3 is 14 residues. Complete variable domain (other parts from reference TRBV11-3 and TRBJ2-3): EAGVVQSPRYKIIEKKQPVAFWCNPISGHNTLYWYLQNLGQGPELLIRYENEEAVDDSQLPKDRFSAERLKGVDSTLKIQPAELGDSAVYLCASSAVQRLDTQYFGPGTRLTVL.

In its sample, this clone was seen a few times. The chain has TRBV20-1 and TRBJ1-6; D is undetermined. The germline V gene has CDR1 DFQATT and CDR2 SNEGSKA (reference sequence). V was cut by 3 bases and J by 0 bases, with 9 bases left in between. CDR3 size: 15 residues. DNA for the CDR3: TGCAGTGCTAGTTCCGGGAGCTCCTATAATTCACCCCTCCACTTT. Protein sequence: CSASSGSSYNSPLHF.

V and J are TRBV4-1 and TRBJ1-1, with 9 bases that match TRBD1. The CDR3 is 17 residues long. The germline V gene has CDR1 MGHRA and CDR2 YSYEKL. V shed 3 bases and J 3 bases; nucleotides not matched to a gene: 11. The CDR3 protein is CASSHPGQGRSDTEAFF. The CDR3 DNA is TGCGCCAGCAGCCACCCCGGACAGGGGCGATCGGACACTGAAGCTTTCTTT.

The chain links TRBV5-1 to TRBJ2-5; D gene unclear. This CDR3 has 16 amino acids. Germline V gene sequence: CDR1 SGHRS, CDR2 YFSETQ. Trimming took off 1 base at V and 5 bases at J, with 18 bases between the two ends. DNA for the CDR3: TGCGCCAGCAGCTTGTCTCCAGGCCAGTCTGGGGAGACCCAGTACTTC. This gives the protein CASSLSPGQSGETQYF.

V and J are TRBV19 and TRBJ1-4; tentative D call: TRBD1 (5 bases). The CDR3 contains 16 residues. V was cut by 3 bases and J by 0 bases, with 11 bases left in between. Germline-derived CDR1 and CDR2 are LNHDA and SQIVND (reference sequence). CDR3 loop: CASSISGITTNEKLFF. The DNA of the CDR3 is TGTGCCAGTAGTATCTCAGGGATTACAACTAATGAAAAACTGTTTTTT.

The chain links TRBV6-1 to TRBJ1-1, with D tentatively TRBD1 (6 bases). The V and J ends lost 2 bases and 0 bases respectively, with 10 bases between them. Germline V CDR1 and CDR2: MNHNS, SASEGT. The CDR3 covers 15 residues. CDR3: CASSESGTMNTEAFF. CDR3 nucleotide sequence: TGTGCCAGCAGTGAATCGGGGACAATGAACACTGAAGCTTTCTTT.

V usage is TRBV18 and J usage is TRBJ1-2; tentative D call: TRBD1 (5 bases). The CDR3 loop spans 14 amino acids. Deletions cut 3 bases from V and 7 bases from J, with 15 bases between. Per the germline V gene, CDR1 is KGHSH and CDR2 is LQKENI. The CDR3 loop is CASSPTDLDVGYTF. The CDR3 DNA sequence: TGTGCCAGCTCACCGACAGATCTCGATGTTGGCTACACCTTC.

The rearrangement uses TRBV5-1 and TRBJ2-5; a weak D match, TRBD2 (6 bases). CDR3 length: 14 amino acids. The germline gives CDR1 SGHRS, CDR2 YFSETQ. The V end was cut by 3 bases, the J end by 4 bases, with 13 bases between. CDR3 region: CASSSTQEGETQYF. CDR3 DNA sequence: TGCGCCAGCAGCTCCACCCAGGAGGGAGAGACCCAGTACTTC.

This chain uses TRBV24-1 with TRBJ1-1, with 7 bases identical to TRBD1. Germline V gene data show CDR1 as KGHDR and CDR2 as SFDVKD. This CDR3 contains 15 residues. V lost 3 bases to trimming and J lost 2 bases; unmatched junction nucleotides: 5. The CDR3 here is CATSDAGQPNTEAFF. The DNA for the CDR3 is TGTGCCACCAGTGATGCGGGACAGCCAAACACTGAAGCTTTCTTT.

The V call is TRBV27, the J call TRBJ2-7, with D tentatively TRBD1 (6 bases). Germline CDR1 MNHEY, CDR2 SMNVEV (reference sequence). This CDR3 contains 15 residues. The V end lost 0 bases, the J end lost 5 bases, and 14 bases lay between the germline ends. The CDR3 loop is CASSLSQGPVNEQYF. CDR3 in DNA: TGTGCCAGCAGTTTATCCCAGGGGCCGGTTAACGAGCAGTACTTC.

The genes are TRBV6-6 and TRBJ1-5, with a tentative D call TRBD1 (6 bases). The germline V gene encodes CDR1 MNHNY and CDR2 SVGAGI (reference sequence). This CDR3 spans 14 amino acids. The V and J ends lost 5 bases and 4 bases respectively, with 12 bases between them. CDR3: CASSASTGNQPQHF. The CDR3 DNA follows: TGTGCCAGCAGTGCTTCGACAGGTAATCAGCCCCAGCATTTT.

V gene TRBV7-9 combines with J gene TRBJ1-3; D remains ambiguous. Trimming took off 10 bases at V and 2 bases at J, with 15 bases between the two ends. CDR1 is SEHNR, CDR2 FQNEAQ, per germline (reference sequence). This CDR3 contains 14 residues. The CDR3 loop is CATYNGGPGNTIYF. The CDR3 bases are TGTGCCACGTACAACGGAGGCCCTGGAAACACCATATATTTT.

The chain links TRBV7-2 to TRBJ2-5; TRBD1 is a possible D gene (5 bases). The CDR3 runs to 13 residues. Trimming pared 8 bases from V and 7 bases from J, leaving 17 bases between. In germline, CDR1 is SGHTA, CDR2 FQGNSA. CDR3 bases: TGTGCCAGCCGCTGGGGCGTGGGTGGGACCCAGTACTTC. This sequence encodes CASRWGVGGTQYF.

The rearrangement links TRBV4-1 to TRBJ1-1; the D gene is possibly TRBD1 (6 bases). From germline, CDR1 is MGHRA and CDR2 YSYEKL. The CDR3 runs to 12 residues. The V end was cut by 4 bases, the J end by 7 bases, with 10 bases between. The CDR3 coding sequence is TGCGCCAGCAGCCGCGGACAGCTTGAAGCTTTCTTT. Translation gives CASSRGQLEAFF.

V usage is TRBV5-1 and J usage is TRBJ1-1; D is undetermined. There are 13 residues in the CDR3. Germline V gives CDR1 SGHRS, CDR2 YFSETQ. V gave up 2 bases and J gave up 11 bases, with 16 bases separating them. The CDR3 DNA reads as TGCGCCAGCAGCTTAATATTAGGGAGTTACGCTTTCTTT. It codes for CASSLILGSYAFF.

The rearrangement links TRBV28 to TRBJ2-7; 12 nucleotides line up with TRBD2. The CDR3 loop spans 15 amino acids. Germline CDR1 MDHEN, CDR2 SYDVKM. This chain's CDR3 is CASSPSGRAAGGRGV. The CDR3, as DNA: TGTGCCAGCAGTCCTAGCGGGAGGGCCGCGGGGGGTAGGGGAGTC.